The T cell receptor (beta chain) described here comes from a study of blood T cell repertoires in COVID-19. The table came from immunoSEQ multiplex PCR; TCRdb's copy has only in-frame clones and leaves some out. The data hold about 39,000 clones, with around four fifths observed a single time. CDR1 SNHLY and CDR2 FYNNEI come from the germline V gene. Between the trimmed V and J ends, which lost 2 bases and 2 bases, there was a span of 10 bases. CDR3 length: 15 residues. The chain uses TRBV2 and TRBJ2-1, with D possibly TRBD1 on 6 matching bases. This TCR was sampled from a man aged 50 or older with active or convalescent COVID-19. Sequencing was carried out using peripheral blood. This CDR3 is CASSEFDRTYNEQFF. Written as DNA, the CDR3 is TGTGCCAGCAGTGAATTCGACAGGACCTACAATGAGCAGTTCTTC. The complete variable domain, with remaining parts taken from reference TRBV2 and TRBJ2-1, reads EPEVTQTPSHQVTQMGQEVILRCVPISNHLYFYWYRQILGQKVEFLVSFYNNEISEKSEIFDDQFSVERPDGSNFTLKIRSTKLEDSAMYFCASSEFDRTYNEQFFGPGTRLTVL.